This T cell receptor (beta chain) was documented in a study of T cell responses to AZD1222 COVID-19 vaccine (dated by TCRdb to the early 2020s). Context from the whole study: TCR sequencing covered 233 trial participants: roughly 200 given two doses of AZD1222 and 26 given two doses of MenACWY control vaccine. Enrollment into the trials was organized by age into subgroups of 18-55, 56-69 and 70-plus years, and those subgroups contained roughly 160, 29 and 62 TCR-sequenced participants, respectively. On the study overall, not on this receptor specifically: In the small 56-69-year group, the increase in depth fell short of significance, most likely because of low power. After two AZD1222 doses, both the breadth and the depth of spike-specific TCRs were significantly higher than at day 0 and than in MenACWY recipients. Because no day 14 peak-response samples were available, repertoires were characterized only after the peak T cell response. Vaccine-associated CD4 TCRs spanned the whole spike protein, with dominant responses in regions 160-218 and 743-854. Most participants were white British and females outnumbered males, and the authors suggested that clonal diversity may have been underestimated. Reportedly, almost half of the unique spike-specific TCRs recognized epitopes lying outside the regions that are mutated in the B.1.351 and B.1.1.7 variants. Conclusions about previously exposed vaccinees were limited because only five to seven AZD1222 recipients were SARS-CoV-2 seropositive at baseline.

Via the germline V gene (reference sequence), CDR1 is PRHDT and CDR2 FYEKMQ. The CDR3 contains 17 residues, cysteine and phenylalanine counted. Just CDR3 DNA is preserved here, 51 bases in frame from base 1. V has 6 bases trimmed and J has 0 bases trimmed; junction bases matching no gene number 10. The CDR3 regions of human TCRbeta chains were analyzed by immunosequencing. From the authors' description of their analysis: Repertoire TCRs were matched against a reference library of SARS-CoV-2-specific TCRs generated with the MIRA antigen-specificity platform. Breadth meant the fraction of unique TCRs that were SARS-CoV-2-associated, whereas depth meant the fraction of total T cells that were SARS-CoV-2-associated. Using the MIRA data, each spike-specific TCR was mapped to the spike region that the TCR reacts to and placed in a CD4 or CD8 class. Log10-transformed breadth and depth values were compared by one-way ANOVA with Sidak's multiple comparisons tests. TCRdb stores this immuneACCESS table with in-frame sequences only. Part of the clones is absent; in the studies checked, under half of the shortfall reflects unresolved V genes, and no reason is known for the rest. The V and J calls and clone size were taken over from that table, and D and trimming were inferred from the DNA. This sample gives 150,000 or so clones in total; roughly nine tenths of them show up just once. Of the sample, roughly 3.8% falls within the top ten clones.

Concerning this clone: Its specific antigen is unknown. Base qualities are not at hand, and no much larger clone is one base apart.

In the paper's terms, the time point label means: about 28 days (+/-7) after the second vaccine dose. AZD1222 recipients whose second dose came at about 4 weeks and those whose second dose came at about 12 weeks were combined into one group, since spike-specific TCR depth and breadth did not differ between the two schedules. Vaccinee samples were obtained from the UK trials COV001 and COV002, which included a single-blind randomized controlled phase 2/3 trial of AZD1222 (ChAdOx1 nCoV-19) in healthy adults. Trial participant PBMC samples were collected at day 0 and day 28 after the second dose for TCRbeta chain sequencing.

The chain employs TRBV13 and TRBJ1-3, and TRBD1 aligns with 8 junction nucleotides. This sample comprised peripheral blood, obtained 28 days after the second AZD1222 dose. The clonotype was recovered from an adult who received the AZD1222 COVID-19 vaccine. At the DNA level, the sequence is TGTGCCAGCAGTTTTCGCACCACAGGGGGCTCTGGAAACACCATATATTTT. Translation gives CASSFRTTGGSGNTIYF. When the CDR3 is completed using the reference TRBV13 and TRBJ1-3 genes on either side, the full variable domain is AAGVIQSPRHLIKEKRETATLKCYPIPRHDTVYWYQQGPGQDPQFLISFYEKMQSDKGSIPDRFSAQQFSDYHSELNMSSLELGDSALYFCASSFRTTGGSGNTIYFGEGSWLTVV.